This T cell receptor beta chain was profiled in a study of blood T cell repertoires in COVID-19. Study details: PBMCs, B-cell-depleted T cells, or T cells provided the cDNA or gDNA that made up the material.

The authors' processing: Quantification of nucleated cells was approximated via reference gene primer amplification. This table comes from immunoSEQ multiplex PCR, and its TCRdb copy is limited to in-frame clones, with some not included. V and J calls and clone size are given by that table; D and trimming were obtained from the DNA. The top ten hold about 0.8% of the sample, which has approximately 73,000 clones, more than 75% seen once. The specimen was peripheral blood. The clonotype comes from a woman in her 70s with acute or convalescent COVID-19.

CDR3 loop: CASSPGLQDTEAFF. In nucleotides, the CDR3 is TGCGCCAGCAGCCCCGGACTCCAGGACACTGAAGCTTTCTTT. The chain is built from TRBV5-1 and TRBJ1-1; D unclear. Looked up from germline, CDR1 is SGHRS and CDR2 is YFSETQ. The CDR3 is 14 amino acids. The V end lost 4 bases, the J end lost 3 bases, and 13 bases lay between the germline ends.